These T cell receptor beta chains were read from a single sample in a study of type 1 regulatory T cells. TCRdb recomputed calls from the reads with MiXCR, one row per CDR3 protein. Of more than 12,000 distinct CDR3 sequences in the sample, roughly an eighth were seen once. For these TCRs, the target antigens are not known. Source material: cultured T cells, either the whole culture or a sorted T cell fraction (not recorded which). All receptors derive from a human donor in good health. Each CDR3 is given with its conserved first and last residue. The D gene is left open where the match is weak. Part of the rows lack a size; the others show once, few, many or a class for expanded clones.

j_gene,d_gene,v_gene,abundance,CDR3nt,CDR3aa
TRBJ2-7,NA,TRBV29-1,many,TGCAGTGGGTCGTTGGGCCGGTCCTACGAGCAGTACTTC,CSGSLGRSYEQYF
TRBJ2-1,NA,TRBV7-2,many,TGTGCCAGCAGCCCACAGCTACGACAAGAGCAGTTCTTC,CASSPQLRQEQFF
TRBJ1-5,NA,TRBV7-8,many,TGTGCCAGCAGCCCCTTACCTGTAAATCAGCCCCAGCATTTT,CASSPLPVNQPQHF
TRBJ2-7,NA,TRBV7-9,few,TGTGCCAGCCGGGGGGCAGCCGAGCAGTACTTC,CASRGAAEQYF
TRBJ2-1,NA,TRBV7-9,many,TGTGCCAGCACCTCGAGGGAGCTATACAATGAGCAGTTCTTC,CASTSRELYNEQFF
TRBJ2-3,TRBD2,TRBV20-1,medium-sized,TGCAGTGCTATGGGGAGAGGGAGGGCAGATACGCAGTATTTT,CSAMGRGRADTQYF
TRBJ1-4,NA,TRBV28,few,TGTGCCAGCTCGGGCGCAACTAATGAAAAACTGTTTTTT,CASSGATNEKLFF
TRBJ2-3,NA,TRBV5-1,few,TGCGCCACCAAAAAAGGGGGGGGAGCAGATACGCAGTATTTT,CATKKGGGADTQYF
TRBJ1-5,NA,TRBV30,many,TGTGCCTGGAGTGTAGGGGGAGTTCAGCCCCAGCATTTT,CAWSVGGVQPQHF
TRBJ2-7,NA,TRBV7-9,many,TGTGCCAGCGACGGGTTCCGCGAGCAGTACTTC,CASDGFREQYF
TRBJ2-1,NA,TRBV5-6,many,TGTGCCAGCAAATCCTACAATGAGCAGTTCTTC,CASKSYNEQFF
TRBJ2-2,NA,TRBV6-4,few,TGTGCCAGCAGTAAAGAACAGGGGAACACCGGGGAGCTGTTTTTT,CASSKEQGNTGELFF
TRBJ2-2,NA,TRBV5-1,many,TGCGCCAGCAGTTTGGGACTCCACGGGGAGCTGTTTTTT,CASSLGLHGELFF
TRBJ2-7,NA,TRBV6-1,many,TGTGCCAGCAGTGAAGCGCACGGCGTCCCCTACGAGCAGTACTTC,CASSEAHGVPYEQYF
TRBJ2-7,NA,TRBV4-3,few,TGCGCCAGCAGCCAAGGCCTCGTGTCCTACGAGCAGTACTTC,CASSQGLVSYEQYF
TRBJ2-1,TRBD1,TRBV20-1,many,TGCAGTGCTAGAGGGGACAGGGGCGGCAATGAGCAGTTCTTC,CSARGDRGGNEQFF
TRBJ1-1,TRBD1,TRBV25-1,many,TGTGCCAGCGCGGGACAGGCTGTAGGAGGGGCTTTCTTT,CASAGQAVGGAFF
TRBJ1-5,NA,TRBV24-1,NA,TGTGCCACCAGTGAGGCGTCAGGGATCCAGCCCCAGCATTTT,CATSEASGIQPQHF
TRBJ2-2,TRBD1,TRBV19,many,TGTGCCAGTAGGGGCGATCGGACAGGGAGTATCGGGGAGCTGTTTTTT,CASRGDRTGSIGELFF
TRBJ2-1,TRBD2,TRBV7-9,NA,TGTGCCAGCAGCCCCTCGGGGGGGGGTAATGAGCAGTTCTTC,CASSPSGGGNEQFF
TRBJ2-5,NA,TRBV7-3,once,TGTGCCAACAGCTTAACGGGGGCGCGGGAGACCCAGTACTTC,CANSLTGARETQYF
TRBJ2-7,TRBD1,TRBV2,medium-sized,TGTGCCACCAACCCCCGGGACAGCCAATACGAGCAGTACTTC,CATNPRDSQYEQYF
TRBJ2-1,NA,TRBV9,many,TGTGCCAGCGGACTGTCCTCCTACAATGAGCAGTTCTTC,CASGLSSYNEQFF
TRBJ2-3,TRBD2,TRBV5-6,many,TGTGCCAGCATAGGACTAGCGGGAGGCACAGATACGCAGTATTTT,CASIGLAGGTDTQYF
TRBJ2-7,NA,TRBV30,many,TGTGCCTGGACAGGGGCCTACGAGCAGTACTTC,CAWTGAYEQYF
TRBJ1-2,NA,TRBV7-9,many,TGTGCCAGCAGCCAGCACCGGGAGGTCGATGGCTACACCTTC,CASSQHREVDGYTF
TRBJ1-1,NA,TRBV11-3,many,TGTGCCAGCAGGGAGCGGGCGGACACTGAAGCTTTCTTT,CASRERADTEAFF
TRBJ1-6,NA,TRBV7-8,many,TGTGCCAGCAGCTTAAGGGGGGCGGCCGAGTCCTATAATTCACCCCTCCACTTT,CASSLRGAAESYNSPLHF
TRBJ2-3,NA,TRBV7-2,many,TGTGCCAGCAGCATGGGGGTTGGCGCAGATACGCAGTATTTT,CASSMGVGADTQYF
TRBJ2-3,NA,TRBV5-1,many,TGCGCCAGCAGTAACCCGGAAGAAACGCAGTATTTT,CASSNPEETQYF
TRBJ2-1,TRBD2,TRBV10-3,few,TGTGCCATCAGCCCAGGACTAGCGGGAGGAGGGTATGAGCAGTTCTTC,CAISPGLAGGGYEQFF
TRBJ1-2,NA,TRBV18,many,TGTGCCAGCTCGATAGACAAGCTCTATGGCTACACCTTC,CASSIDKLYGYTF
TRBJ1-2,NA,TRBV6-5,many,TGTGCCAGCATCGCCCCGGGGGCGCGCGGCTATGGCTACACCTTC,CASIAPGARGYGYTF
TRBJ1-6,NA,TRBV30,NA,TGTGCCTGGAGTAGCTGGGGTTTAAATTCACCCCTCCACTTT,CAWSSWGLNSPLHF
TRBJ1-3,NA,TRBV20-1,NA,TGCAGTGCTAGTCGGGGAACTGGAAACACCATATATTTT,CSASRGTGNTIYF
TRBJ2-5,NA,TRBV6-5,many,TGTGCCACCAAAGAGACCCAGTACTTC,CATKETQYF
TRBJ2-5,NA,TRBV5-1,many,TGCGCCAGCAGCTTGGCCGGGCAGGGTGGCCAAGAGACCCAGTACTTC,CASSLAGQGGQETQYF
TRBJ2-2,NA,TRBV10-3,NA,TGTGCCATCAGACCTCAAAGCACCGGGGAGCTGTTTTTT,CAIRPQSTGELFF
TRBJ2-1,NA,TRBV7-2,NA,TGTGCCAGCAGCCCCCTGGGGACTGGCTCCTACAATGAGCAGTTCTTC,CASSPLGTGSYNEQFF
TRBJ2-7,NA,TRBV4-3,many,TGCGCCAGCAGCCAATCCGGGACTTCCCCTCTCGAGCAGTACTTC,CASSQSGTSPLEQYF